These 20 T cell receptor beta chains originate from one sample sequenced in a study of CD8+ T cells in alopecia areata. Extraction of RNA preceded its reverse transcription into cDNA, which served as the sequencing template. The method was immunoSEQ multiplex PCR; TCRdb's version includes in-frame clones alone and lacks a portion of them. The data show under 130,000 clones, more than 75% seen once. This sample's treatment: oral pan-JAK inhibitor, 5-10 mg twice daily. Specimen: CD8+ T cells sorted from blood, collected between weeks 30 and 35, from a patient treated with tofacitinib. These receptors all come from a human donor with alopecia areata.

The chain recombines TRBV5-1 with TRBJ2-5; D ambiguous. Germline CDR1 is SGHRS and CDR2 is YFSETQ. The CDR3 runs 13 residues. V dropped 0 bases and J dropped 5 bases, with 8 bases sitting between them. CDR3 amino acids: CASSLENGETQYF. The CDR3 DNA is TGCGCCAGCAGCTTGGAGAACGGGGAGACCCAGTACTTC.

This sequence joins TRBV7-6 and TRBJ1-1; 8 positions match TRBD1. V dropped 4 bases and J dropped 2; count of bases not matched to a gene: 3. The CDR3 runs 14 residues. Germline values: CDR1 SGHVS, CDR2 FNYEAQ. CDR3 sequence (DNA): TGTGCCAGCAGCTCAGACAGGGGCAACACTGAAGCTTTCTTT. It specifies CASSSDRGNTEAFF.

A single count supports this clone. V and J are TRBV4-1 and TRBJ2-7; D is ambiguous. The CDR3 contains 13 residues. Germline CDR1 and CDR2: MGHRA and YSYEKL. V was trimmed by 1 base and J by 4 bases, leaving 8 bases between them. CDR3: CASSQVGGYEQYF. The CDR3 DNA reads TGCGCCAGCAGCCAAGTCGGCGGTTACGAGCAGTACTTC.

This sequence joins TRBV5-1 and TRBJ1-6; no reliable D call. The V gene's germline CDR1 is SGHRS and CDR2 YFSETQ. Trimming left V 1 base short and J 8 bases short, with 10 bases between. The CDR3 contains 14 residues. CDR3 in amino acids: CASSLQYGHSPLHF. CDR3 DNA: TGCGCCAGCAGCTTGCAGTATGGGCATTCACCCCTCCACTTT.

A single count supports this clone. The rearrangement uses TRBV30 and TRBJ2-7; TRBD2 matches 14 bases. Germline V lookup: CDR1 GTSNPN, CDR2 SVGIG (reference sequence). CDR3 length: 17 residues. J was trimmed by 5 bases and V by 0 bases; bases with no gene match: 9. The CDR3 sequence: CAWSVQPGLAGDHEQYF. CDR3 nucleotide sequence: TGTGCCTGGAGTGTACAACCGGGACTAGCGGGAGATCACGAGCAGTACTTC.

This chain joins TRBV5-1 and TRBJ2-3, with TRBD2 identical over 11 bases. J lost 4 bases, V lost 1 base, and 5 bases had no gene match. CDR1 is SGHRS, CDR2 YFSETQ, per germline. The CDR3 is 16 amino acids. DNA for the CDR3: TGCGCCAGCAGCTTGCCGACTAGCGGGGCAGCAGATACGCAGTATTTT. This encodes CASSLPTSGAADTQYF.

The chain joins TRBV29-1 to TRBJ1-1; possibly TRBD1 for D (5 bases). V was cut by 3 bases and J by 6 bases, with 20 bases left in between. Per the germline V gene, CDR1 is SQVTM and CDR2 is ANQGSEA. The CDR3 spans 15 residues. The DNA of the CDR3 is TGCAGCGTTGAGGGGGTTGAGGGAAGATTCGCTGAAGCTTTCTTT. It translates to CSVEGVEGRFAEAFF.

The chain recombines TRBV7-9 with TRBJ1-2, with 7 bases that match TRBD1. The CDR3 covers 14 residues. Germline-derived CDR1 and CDR2 are SEHNR and FQNEAQ (reference sequence). The ends lost 1 base at V and 4 bases at J; junction bases unmatched: 3. This CDR3 reads CASSLGAGGYGYTF. CDR3 coding DNA: TGTGCCAGCAGCTTAGGGGCAGGGGGCTATGGCTACACCTTC.

The genes are TRBV2 and TRBJ2-7; perhaps D is TRBD1 or TRBD2 (5 bases each). Per the germline V gene, CDR1 is SNHLY and CDR2 is FYNNEI. The CDR3 consists of 13 residues. Trimming removed 8 bases at V and 1 base at J, with 12 bases between. DNA for the CDR3: TGTGCCAGCGCAGGGTCGGGGTCCTACGAGCAGTACTTC. Amino acids: CASAGSGSYEQYF.

The CDR3 is CASSPLDQNTEAFF. CDR3 nucleotide sequence: TGTGCCAGCAGCCCTCTTGACCAGAACACTGAAGCTTTCTTT. The chain is built from TRBV7-9 and TRBJ1-1; D is unresolved. The CDR3 sequence is 14 residues long. Germline V gene sequence: CDR1 SEHNR, CDR2 FQNEAQ (reference sequence). Trimming cost V 5 bases and J 1 base, with 11 bases left between them.

The chain employs TRBV29-1 and TRBJ2-2; D is perhaps TRBD1 (5 bases). Trimming removed 6 bases at V and 1 base at J, with 9 bases between. The germline CDR1 and CDR2 sequences are SQVTM and ANQGSEA. The CDR3 totals 13 residues. CDR3 coding DNA: TGCAGCGTGTTAACAGGGAACACCGGGGAGCTGTTTTTT. Translation gives CSVLTGNTGELFF.

V usage is TRBV5-6 and J usage is TRBJ2-3; TRBD2 agrees at 11 bases. This CDR3 spans 16 amino acids. The V and J ends lost 4 bases and 3 bases, in that order; junction bases with no gene match: 7. From germline, CDR1 is SGHDT and CDR2 YYEEEE. The DNA for the CDR3 is TGTGCCAGCAGCAAGACTAGCGGGGCTTTGACAGATACGCAGTATTTT. Translating gives CASSKTSGALTDTQYF.

The V gene is TRBV4-2, the J gene TRBJ2-7, with D unresolved. CDR1 and CDR2 (germline): LGHNA, YNFKEQ. V lost 3 bases and J lost 4, with 16 bases in between. The CDR3 is 15 amino acids. The CDR3 loop reads CASSHSNRASYEQYF. The CDR3 DNA follows: TGTGCCAGCAGCCATTCAAACCGAGCGTCGTACGAGCAGTACTTC.

In its sample, this clone was seen a few times. This chain links TRBV2 with TRBJ2-5, with 8 bases identical to TRBD1. Gene TRBJ2-7 matches the end of the DNA better, so the J call may be wrong. CDR1 and CDR2 (germline): SNHLY, FYNNEI. The CDR3 length is 14 residues. The DNA of the CDR3 is TGTGCCAGCAGTGGACAGGGGAGCTCCTACGAGCAGTACTTC. Translation gives CASSGQGSSYEQYF.

CDR3 residues: CAWSVWREVTGELFF. The CDR3 nucleotides read TGTGCCTGGAGTGTTTGGCGGGAGGTCACCGGGGAGCTGTTTTTT. V is TRBV30 and J is TRBJ2-2; 8 bases agree with TRBD2. This CDR3 is built from 15 residues. Germline CDR1 is GTSNPN and CDR2 is SVGIG (reference sequence). V shed 0 bases, J shed 4 bases, and the junction held 4 bases outside the gene matches.

This sequence joins TRBV14 and TRBJ2-5; D is possibly TRBD1 or TRBD2 (5 bases each). V was trimmed by 4 bases and J by 8 bases, leaving 8 bases between them. Germline V gene sequence: CDR1 SGHDN, CDR2 FVKESK. The CDR3 contains 11 residues. CDR3 protein: CASSLGDTQYF. The CDR3 nucleotides read TGTGCCAGCAGCCTCGGGGACACCCAGTACTTC.

The chain joins TRBV27 to TRBJ1-1, with 7 bases fitting TRBD1. V was pared by 4 bases and J by 3 bases, with 5 bases of the junction left unmatched. Germline CDR1 is MNHEY and CDR2 is SMNVEV (reference sequence). The CDR3 sequence is 14 residues long. The CDR3 reads CASSSPGGYTEAFF. In DNA, the CDR3 is TGTGCCAGCAGTTCCCCAGGGGGATACACTGAAGCTTTCTTT.

J is TRBJ2-1 and V is TRBV27, with 7 bases lining up with TRBD1. V was pared by 8 bases and J by 7 bases, with 5 bases of the junction left unmatched. The CDR3 is made up of 12 amino acids. The V gene's germline CDR1 is MNHEY and CDR2 SMNVEV (reference sequence). The CDR3 region is CASLDRDNEQFF. The CDR3 DNA sequence: TGTGCCAGCCTTGACAGGGATAATGAGCAGTTCTTC.

The CDR3 is CAISENMGYNEKLFF. The CDR3 DNA is TGTGCCATCAGTGAGAATATGGGGTATAATGAAAAACTGTTTTTT. The rearrangement joins TRBV10-3 to TRBJ1-4; D remains unclear. The CDR3 spans 15 residues. V was pared by 2 bases and J by 4 bases, with 11 bases between. In germline, CDR1 is ENHRY, CDR2 SYGVKD.

The CDR3 protein is CASSPVESGNTEAFF. CDR3 bases: TGCGCCAGCAGCCCTGTAGAGTCAGGGAACACTGAAGCTTTCTTT. The chain recombines TRBV4-1 with TRBJ1-1; D gene uncertain. The V end lost 4 bases, the J end lost 1 base, and 13 bases lay between the germline ends. CDR3 length equals 15 residues. Germline assignment: CDR1 MGHRA and CDR2 YSYEKL.